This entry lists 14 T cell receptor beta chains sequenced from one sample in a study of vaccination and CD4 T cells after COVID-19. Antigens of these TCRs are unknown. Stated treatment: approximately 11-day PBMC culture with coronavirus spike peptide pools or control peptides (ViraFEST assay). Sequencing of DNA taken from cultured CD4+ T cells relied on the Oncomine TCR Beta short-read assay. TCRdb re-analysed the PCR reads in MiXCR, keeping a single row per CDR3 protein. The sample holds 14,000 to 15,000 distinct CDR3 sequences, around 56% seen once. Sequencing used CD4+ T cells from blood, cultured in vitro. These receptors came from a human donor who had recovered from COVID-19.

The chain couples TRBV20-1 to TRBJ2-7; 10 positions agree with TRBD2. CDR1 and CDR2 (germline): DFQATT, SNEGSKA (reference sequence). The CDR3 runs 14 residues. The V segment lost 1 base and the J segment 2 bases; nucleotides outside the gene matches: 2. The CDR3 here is CSARASGSTYEQYF. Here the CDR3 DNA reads TGCAGTGCTAGAGCTAGCGGGAGCACCTACGAGCAGTACTTC.

The CDR3 DNA reads TGCAGTGCTAGGAGAGGGGGCGGTCCGGGTACGCAGTATTTT. It yields the protein CSARRGGGPGTQYF. The chain carries TRBV20-1 and TRBJ2-3, with TRBD1 identical over 7 bases. CDR3 length equals 14 residues. CDR1 DFQATT and CDR2 SNEGSKA come from the germline V gene (reference sequence). The ends lost 3 bases at V and 8 bases at J; junction bases unmatched: 11.

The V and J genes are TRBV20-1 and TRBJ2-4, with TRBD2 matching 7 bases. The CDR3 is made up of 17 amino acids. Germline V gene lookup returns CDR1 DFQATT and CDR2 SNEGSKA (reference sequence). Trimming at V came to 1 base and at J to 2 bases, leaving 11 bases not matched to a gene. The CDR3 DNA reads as TGCAGTGCTAGAGCAACGGGAGGCCCCCCCCCCAAAAACATTCAGTACTTC. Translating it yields CSARATGGPPPKNIQYF.

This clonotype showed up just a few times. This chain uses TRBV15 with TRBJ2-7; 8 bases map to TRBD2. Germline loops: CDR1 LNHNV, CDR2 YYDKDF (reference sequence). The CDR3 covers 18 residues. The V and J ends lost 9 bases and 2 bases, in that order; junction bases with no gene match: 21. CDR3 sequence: CATGGGSNDGRAPYEQYF. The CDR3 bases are TGTGCCACAGGGGGGGGGTCCAACGACGGGAGGGCCCCCTACGAGCAGTACTTC. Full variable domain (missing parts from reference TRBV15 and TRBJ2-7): DAMVIQNPRYQVTQFGKPVTLSCSQTLNHNVMYWYQQKSSQAPKLLFHYYDKDFNNEADTPDNFQSRRPNTSFCFLDIRSPGLGDTAMYLCATGGGSNDGRAPYEQYFGPGTRLTVT.

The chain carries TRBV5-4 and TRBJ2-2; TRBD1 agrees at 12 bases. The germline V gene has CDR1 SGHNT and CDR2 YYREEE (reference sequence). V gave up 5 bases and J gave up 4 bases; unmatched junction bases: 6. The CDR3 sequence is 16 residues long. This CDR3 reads CASRKGDRGLTGELFF. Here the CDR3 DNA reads TGTGCCAGCAGGAAGGGGGACAGGGGGCTCACCGGGGAGCTGTTTTTT.

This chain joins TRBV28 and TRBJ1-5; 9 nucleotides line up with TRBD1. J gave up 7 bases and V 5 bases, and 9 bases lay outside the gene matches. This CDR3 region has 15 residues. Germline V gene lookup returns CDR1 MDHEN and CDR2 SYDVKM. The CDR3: CASSRGDRVGQPQHF. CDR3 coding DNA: TGTGCCAGCAGTAGAGGGGACAGGGTTGGGCAGCCCCAGCATTTT.

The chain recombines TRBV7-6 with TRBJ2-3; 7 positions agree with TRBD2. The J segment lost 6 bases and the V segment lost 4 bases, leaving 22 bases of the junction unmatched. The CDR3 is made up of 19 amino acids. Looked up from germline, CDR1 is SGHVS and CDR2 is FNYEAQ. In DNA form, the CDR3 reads TGTGCCAGCAGCTCACAGATTTTAGCGGCGACCGGGGGGACGGATACGCAGTATTTT. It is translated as CASSSQILAATGGTDTQYF.

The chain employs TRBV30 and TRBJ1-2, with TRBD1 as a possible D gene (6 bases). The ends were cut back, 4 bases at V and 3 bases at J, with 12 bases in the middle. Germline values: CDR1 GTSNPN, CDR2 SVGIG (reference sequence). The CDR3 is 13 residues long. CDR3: CAWTTGRDYGYTF. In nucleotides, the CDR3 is TGTGCCTGGACCACAGGGCGAGACTATGGCTACACCTTC.

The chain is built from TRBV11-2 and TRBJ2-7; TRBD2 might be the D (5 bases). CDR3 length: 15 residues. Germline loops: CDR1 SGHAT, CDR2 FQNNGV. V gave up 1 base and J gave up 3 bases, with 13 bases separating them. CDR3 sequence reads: CASSLARGGLYEQYF. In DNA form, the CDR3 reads TGTGCCAGCAGCTTAGCCCGGGGTGGGCTCTACGAGCAGTACTTC.

The CDR3 loop reads CASSFSETQYF. CDR3 sequence (DNA): TGTGCCAGCAGCTTTTCAGAGACCCAGTACTTC. This sequence joins TRBV5-4 and TRBJ2-5, with no clear D. V shed 2 bases and J shed 4 bases, with 3 bases lying between them. CDR1 and CDR2 from the germline V gene are SGHNT and YYREEE (reference sequence). This CDR3 contains 11 residues.

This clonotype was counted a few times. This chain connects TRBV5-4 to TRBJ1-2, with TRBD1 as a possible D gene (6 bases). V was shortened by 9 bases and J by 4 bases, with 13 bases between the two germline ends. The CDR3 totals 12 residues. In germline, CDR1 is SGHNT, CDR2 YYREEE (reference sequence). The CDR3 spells CATLEGGYGYTF. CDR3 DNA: TGTGCCACCTTGGAGGGGGGCTATGGCTACACCTTC.

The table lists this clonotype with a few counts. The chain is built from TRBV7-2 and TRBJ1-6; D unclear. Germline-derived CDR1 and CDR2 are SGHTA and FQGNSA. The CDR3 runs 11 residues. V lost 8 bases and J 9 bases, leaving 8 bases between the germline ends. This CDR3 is CASSMGSPLHF. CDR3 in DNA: TGTGCCAGCTCGATGGGTTCACCCCTCCACTTT. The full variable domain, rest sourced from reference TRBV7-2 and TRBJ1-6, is GAGVSQSPSNKVTEKGKDVELRCDPISGHTALYWYRQSLGQGLEFLIYFQGNSAPDKSGLPSDRFSAERTGGSVSTLTIQRTQQEDSAVYLCASSMGSPLHFGNGTRLTVT.

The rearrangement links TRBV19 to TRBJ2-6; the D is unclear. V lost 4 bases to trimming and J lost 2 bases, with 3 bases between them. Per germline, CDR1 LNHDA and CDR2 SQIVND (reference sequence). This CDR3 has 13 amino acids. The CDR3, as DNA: TGTGCCAGTAGTAGTCCTGGGGCCAACGTCCTGACTTTC. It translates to CASSSPGANVLTF.

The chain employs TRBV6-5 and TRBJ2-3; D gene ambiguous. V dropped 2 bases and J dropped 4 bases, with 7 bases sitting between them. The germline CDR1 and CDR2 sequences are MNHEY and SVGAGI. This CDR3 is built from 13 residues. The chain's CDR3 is CASSYGVADTQYF. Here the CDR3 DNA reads TGTGCCAGCAGTTACGGGGTCGCAGATACGCAGTATTTT.